This TCR beta chain was found in a study of cytomegalovirus exposure and HLA in healthy donors. Study-wide results and limits: After further analysis at a later stage, roughly 16,000 TCR beta sequences were associated with HLA alleles at 0.05 false discovery rate. TCR beta chains numbering under 200 were designated cytomegalovirus-associated. About 87% or about 30% of the time was how often most TCR beta V segments were productive, according to an earlier analysis.

With respect to this clone: Its specificity is not known.

A multiplex PCR was run with 60 Vbeta primers and 13 Jbeta primers. Some clones are missing from TCRdb's copy, which holds only in-frame ones; the method was immunoSEQ multiplex PCR. Among 100,000 to 150,000 clones listed, roughly four fifths were seen once. V lost 7 bases, J lost 0 bases, and 12 bases stayed unmatched. The germline V gene has CDR1 SEHNR and CDR2 FQNEAQ (reference sequence). This CDR3 has 17 amino acids. Sequenced input: PBMCs. The V gene is TRBV7-9, the J gene TRBJ1-3, with TRBD1 matching 7 bases. This TCR came from a male donor in good health and CMV-seropositive. This CDR3 is CASTGPGQTNSGNTIYF. Written as DNA, the CDR3 is TGTGCCAGCACCGGCCCGGGACAGACGAACTCTGGAAACACCATATATTTT.